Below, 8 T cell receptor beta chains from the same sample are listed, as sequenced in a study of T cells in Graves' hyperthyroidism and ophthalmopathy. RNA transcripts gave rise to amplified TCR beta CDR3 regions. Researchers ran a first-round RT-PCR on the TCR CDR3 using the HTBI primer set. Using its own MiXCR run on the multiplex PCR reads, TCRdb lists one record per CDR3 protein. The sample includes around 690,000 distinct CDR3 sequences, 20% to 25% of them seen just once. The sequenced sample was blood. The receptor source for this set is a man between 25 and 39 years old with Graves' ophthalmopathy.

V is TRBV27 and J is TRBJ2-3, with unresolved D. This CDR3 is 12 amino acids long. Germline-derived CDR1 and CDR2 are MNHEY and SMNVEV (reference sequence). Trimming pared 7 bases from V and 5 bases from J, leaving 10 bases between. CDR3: CASKDLLDTQYF. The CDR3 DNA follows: TGTGCCAGCAAGGATTTGCTAGATACGCAGTATTTT.

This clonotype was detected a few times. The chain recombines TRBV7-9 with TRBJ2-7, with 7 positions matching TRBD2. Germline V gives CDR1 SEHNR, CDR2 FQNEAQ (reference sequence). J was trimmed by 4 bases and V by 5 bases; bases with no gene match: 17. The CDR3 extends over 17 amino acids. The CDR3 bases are TGTGCCAGCAGCCCCCGAGTTGTGGTGGGAGGGCCTTACGAGCAGTACTTC. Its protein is CASSPRVVVGGPYEQYF.

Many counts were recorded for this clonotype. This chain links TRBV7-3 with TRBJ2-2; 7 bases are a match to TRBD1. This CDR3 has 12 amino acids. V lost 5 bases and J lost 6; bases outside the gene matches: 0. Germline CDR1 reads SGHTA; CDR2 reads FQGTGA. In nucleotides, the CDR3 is TGTGCCAGCAGCGACAGGGCCGGGGAGCTGTTTTTT. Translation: CASSDRAGELFF.

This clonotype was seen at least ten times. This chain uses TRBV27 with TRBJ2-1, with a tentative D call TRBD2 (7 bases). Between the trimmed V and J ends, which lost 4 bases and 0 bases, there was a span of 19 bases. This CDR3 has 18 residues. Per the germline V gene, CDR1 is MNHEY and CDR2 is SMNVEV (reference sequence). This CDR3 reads CASSSIVGRGSSYNEQFF. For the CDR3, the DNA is TGTGCCAGCAGTTCAATCGTAGGGAGGGGGAGCTCCTACAATGAGCAGTTCTTC.

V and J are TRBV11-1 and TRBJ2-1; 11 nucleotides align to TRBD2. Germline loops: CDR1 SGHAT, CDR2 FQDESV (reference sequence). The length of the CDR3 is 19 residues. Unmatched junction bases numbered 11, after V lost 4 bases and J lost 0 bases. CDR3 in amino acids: CASSSWGGTSGSSYNEQFF. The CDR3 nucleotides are TGTGCCAGCAGCTCGTGGGGGGGGACTAGCGGCAGCTCCTACAATGAGCAGTTCTTC.

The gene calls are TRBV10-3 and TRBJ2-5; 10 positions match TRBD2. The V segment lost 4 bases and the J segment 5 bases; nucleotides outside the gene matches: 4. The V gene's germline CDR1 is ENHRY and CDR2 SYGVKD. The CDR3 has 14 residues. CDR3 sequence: CAISGAAGGETQYF. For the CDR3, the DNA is TGTGCCATCAGTGGGGCAGCGGGAGGGGAGACCCAGTACTTC.

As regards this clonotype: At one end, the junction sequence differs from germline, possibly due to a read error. CDR3 nucleotide sequence: TGTGCCAGCAGTTATGTTAGCTCTAGCTTTATCAATGAGCAGTTCTTC. As protein: CASSYVSSSFINEQFF. V is TRBV10-1 and J is TRBJ2-1; a weak D match, TRBD2 (5 bases). This CDR3 is 16 amino acids long. Looked up from germline, CDR1 is WNHNN and CDR2 is SYGVQD (reference sequence).

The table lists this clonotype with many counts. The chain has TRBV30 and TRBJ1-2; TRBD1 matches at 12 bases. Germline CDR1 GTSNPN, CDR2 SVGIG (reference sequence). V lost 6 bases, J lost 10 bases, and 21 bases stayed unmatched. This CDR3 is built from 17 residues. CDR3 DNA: TGTGCCTGCAATCCTATTCCGGGACAGGGGGCGGAGATGGTCTACACCTTC. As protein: CACNPIPGQGAEMVYTF. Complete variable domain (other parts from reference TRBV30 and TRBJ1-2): SQTIHQWPATLVQPVGSPLSLECTVEGTSNPNLYWYRQAAGRGLQLLFYSVGIGQISSEVPQNLSASRPQDRQFILSSKKLLLSDSGFYLCACNPIPGQGAEMVYTFGSGTRLTVV.